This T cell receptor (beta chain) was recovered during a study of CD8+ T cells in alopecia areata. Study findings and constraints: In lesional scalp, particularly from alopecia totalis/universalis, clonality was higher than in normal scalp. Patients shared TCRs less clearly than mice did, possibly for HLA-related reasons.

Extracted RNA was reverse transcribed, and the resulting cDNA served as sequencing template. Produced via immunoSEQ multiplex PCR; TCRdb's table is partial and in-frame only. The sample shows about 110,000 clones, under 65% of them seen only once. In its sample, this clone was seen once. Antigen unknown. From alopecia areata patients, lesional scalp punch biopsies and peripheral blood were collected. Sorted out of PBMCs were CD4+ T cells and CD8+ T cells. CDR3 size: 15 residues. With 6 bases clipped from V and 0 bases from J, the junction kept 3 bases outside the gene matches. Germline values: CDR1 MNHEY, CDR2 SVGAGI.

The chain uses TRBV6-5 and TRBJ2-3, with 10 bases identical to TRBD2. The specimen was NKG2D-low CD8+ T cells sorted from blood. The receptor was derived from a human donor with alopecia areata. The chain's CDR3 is CASSATSGSTDTQYF. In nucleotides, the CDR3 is TGTGCCAGCAGCGCGACTAGCGGGAGCACAGATACGCAGTATTTT.